This T cell receptor beta chain was recovered during a study of regulatory T cells in long-lasting Graves disease. General study findings and limits: Examination was confined to peripheral blood, excluding thyroid tissue.

Sample time point: newly diagnosed GD, antithyroid drugs for less than 3 months. There was RNA extracted from PBMCs, and the TCR library was made from it. Deletions cut 5 bases from V and 8 bases from J, with 19 bases between. Germline V lookup: CDR1 WNHNN, CDR2 SYGVQD (reference sequence). The CDR3 has 16 residues. Researchers made TCR beta libraries by using iRepertoire HTBI primers and running Arm-PCR on CDR3 regions. TCRdb re-analysed the multiplex PCR reads in MiXCR, keeping a single row per CDR3 protein. Of more than 450,000 distinct CDR3 sequences in the sample, about a sixth are singletons; the top ten hold 12%. About this clonotype itself: Antigen unknown.

These data also formed part of another study, on T cells in Graves' hyperthyroidism and ophthalmopathy. That report notes: In patients aged 18 to 65, hyperthyroidism was newly diagnosed, with duration under 2 months. Most thyroid clonotypes expanded above 0.001 were also detected in blood.

The clonotype comes from a man aged 35 to 55 with Graves disease. This material consisted of peripheral blood mononuclear cells (PBMCs), taken at new diagnosis, from a patient treated with antithyroid drugs. V usage is TRBV10-1 and J usage is TRBJ1-6, with TRBD1 as a possible D gene (5 bases). DNA of the CDR3: TGCGCCAGCAGTAGTTTCAAGGGGCTTATTGATTCACCCCTCCACTTT. Translation: CASSSFKGLIDSPLHF.